This TCR beta chain was sequenced in a study of CD8+ T cells in alopecia areata. General study results and limits: Lesional tissue from the scalp (especially in alopecia totalis/universalis) showed higher clonality than normal scalp.

The table lists this clone with a few counts. Its antigen is unknown. The same CDR3 also results from other DNA sequences found in this sample. The sequencing template was cDNA reverse transcribed from extracted RNA. Sequenced by immunoSEQ multiplex PCR; TCRdb stores in-frame clones only, minus some. The sample comprises 150,000 to 160,000 clones, 40% to 60% of which are singletons, and 15% to 20% rests with the top ten. The ends were cut back, 0 bases at V and 1 base at J, with 3 bases in the middle. The CDR3 extends over 13 amino acids. Germline-derived CDR1 and CDR2 are LGHNA and YSLEER. The study team obtained lesional scalp punch biopsies and peripheral blood from alopecia areata patients.

The V and J genes are TRBV4-3 and TRBJ1-1; D is uncertain. Sequencing was performed on CD8+ T cells sorted from blood, taken at week 0. The source of this sequence is a human donor with alopecia areata. The CDR3 reads CASSQDRNTEAFF. CDR3 nucleotide sequence: TGCGCCAGCAGCCAAGATCGGAACACTGAAGCTTTCTTT.